The 7 T cell receptor beta chains below were found in one sample sequenced in a study of blood T cell repertoires in COVID-19 (dated by TCRdb to 2018 to 2020). Library prep was done by the immunoSEQ multiplex PCR assay. TCRdb re-hosts the immuneACCESS table, in-frame sequences only. Its copies lack some clones; in the studies checked, an unresolved V gene accounts for under half of them, and the cause for the rest is not known. Counted in this sample were around 250,000 clones; about 91% of them appeared once. Clones ranked in the top ten supply roughly 1.2% of the sample. Sequenced sample: PBMCs or T cells enriched from blood (not recorded which). The receptors originated from a woman aged 40 to 50 with acute COVID-19.

The chain has TRBV6-6 and TRBJ2-3, with 8 positions matching TRBD2. This CDR3 is built from 16 residues. Losses at the gene ends were 0 bases for V and 0 bases for J; bases not matched to a gene: 2. The germline V gene has CDR1 MNHNY and CDR2 SVGAGI (reference sequence). The CDR3 sequence is CASSYSASGSTDTQYF. Here the CDR3 DNA reads TGTGCCAGCAGTTACTCGGCTAGCGGGAGCACAGATACGCAGTATTTT.

The rearrangement uses TRBV28 and TRBJ1-2, with 8 bases fitting TRBD1. Per the germline V gene, CDR1 is MDHEN and CDR2 is SYDVKM. This CDR3 has 15 residues. J lost 3 bases, V lost 6 bases, and 9 bases had no gene match. CDR3 DNA: TGTGCCAGCAGCCAAATCTCCAGGGGGCACTATGGCTACACCTTC. It yields the protein CASSQISRGHYGYTF.

CDR3 nucleotides: TGTGCCACCAGCAGACGGGCAGGGTTCACAGATACGCAGTATTTT. The encoded protein is CATSRRAGFTDTQYF. The chain recombines TRBV15 with TRBJ2-3; perhaps TRBD1 as D (5 bases). The CDR3 length is 15 residues. Per the germline V gene, CDR1 is LNHNV and CDR2 is YYDKDF (reference sequence). V gave up 2 bases and J gave up 2 bases, with 11 bases separating them.

The rearrangement joins TRBV10-3 to TRBJ2-2, with D possibly TRBD1 on 6 matching bases. With 7 bases removed from V and 2 bases from J, the gap between germline ends came to 11 bases. CDR3 length: 14 residues. CDR1 and CDR2 from the germline V gene are ENHRY and SYGVKD. This CDR3 reads CAITGTQNTGELFF. In DNA form, the CDR3 reads TGTGCCATCACTGGGACACAAAACACCGGGGAGCTGTTTTTT.

The chain employs TRBV28 and TRBJ2-7, with 8 positions matching TRBD2. V lost 8 bases and J lost 3; bases outside the gene matches: 9. The CDR3 consists of 14 residues. CDR1 and CDR2 (germline): MDHEN, SYDVKM. The DNA of the CDR3 is TGTGCCAGCTCATCGGCGGGAGGAAACTACGAGCAGTACTTC. Its protein is CASSSAGGNYEQYF.

The rearrangement links TRBV6-5 to TRBJ1-3; D is unresolved. The length of the CDR3 is 14 residues. Trimming removed 3 bases from V and 4 bases from J, with 10 bases in between. The germline V gene encodes CDR1 MNHEY and CDR2 SVGAGI. This chain's CDR3 is CASSYQGGGNTIYF. CDR3 bases: TGTGCCAGCAGTTATCAAGGCGGGGGAAACACCATATATTTT.

This clone appeared once. This chain uses TRBV6-5 with TRBJ1-4; D may be TRBD1 (5 bases). The CDR3 length is 14 residues. Germline lookup yields CDR1 MNHEY and CDR2 SVGAGI. V lost 8 bases and J 12 bases, leaving 22 bases between the germline ends. Here the CDR3 reads CASRMQGGPKELFF. The CDR3 region has the DNA TGTGCCAGCCGAATGCAGGGCGGTCCAAAGGAACTGTTTTTT.